The rows below give T cell receptor beta chains drawn from one sample of a study of cytomegalovirus exposure and HLA in healthy donors. Clones were sequenced by immunoSEQ multiplex PCR, and TCRdb holds only the in-frame ones, with some missing. This sample has more than 110,000 clones, with around 83% found just once. The specimen was PBMCs. Every receptor here comes from a man in his forties in good health and CMV-seropositive. CDR3s leave out the opening cysteine and the closing phenylalanine or tryptophan. Each record gives: J gene, D gene, V gene, CDR3 protein. The D gene is left open where the match is weak.

j_gene: TRBJ2-1
d_gene: TRBD2
v_gene: TRBV11-3
CDR3aa: ASSLRGSSYNEQF

j_gene: TRBJ2-2
d_gene: TRBD2
v_gene: TRBV5-1
CDR3aa: ASSLGLAGATGELF

j_gene: TRBJ2-7
d_gene: TRBD2
v_gene: TRBV30
CDR3aa: AWSQAPSGRAHEQY

j_gene: TRBJ2-3
d_gene: .
v_gene: TRBV15
CDR3aa: ATSRGGQGDTQY

j_gene: TRBJ2-1
d_gene: TRBD2
v_gene: TRBV4-3
CDR3aa: ASSQWGGDHEQF

j_gene: TRBJ2-7
d_gene: .
v_gene: TRBV10-3
CDR3aa: AISGGIYEQY

j_gene: TRBJ2-2
d_gene: .
v_gene: TRBV6-6
CDR3aa: ASRLLWELF

j_gene: TRBJ1-1
d_gene: .
v_gene: TRBV7-2
CDR3aa: ASSLNPGSTMNTEAF

j_gene: TRBJ1-5
d_gene: TRBD1
v_gene: TRBV7-2
CDR3aa: ASSEQGEVGQPQH

j_gene: TRBJ2-1
d_gene: TRBD2
v_gene: TRBV6-5
CDR3aa: ASRPSGSKNEQF

j_gene: .
d_gene: .
v_gene: TRBV13
CDR3aa: ASSLGVPHEQY

j_gene: TRBJ1-3
d_gene: TRBD1
v_gene: TRBV5-4
CDR3aa: ASSPGGGNTIY

j_gene: TRBJ1-5
d_gene: TRBD1
v_gene: TRBV19
CDR3aa: ASRRTGYNQPQH

j_gene: TRBJ2-7
d_gene: TRBD2
v_gene: TRBV30
CDR3aa: AWSVWYSGKSYEQY

j_gene: TRBJ2-1
d_gene: .
v_gene: TRBV27
CDR3aa: ASSLSGRYLLNNEQF

j_gene: TRBJ1-1
d_gene: TRBD1
v_gene: TRBV10-3
CDR3aa: AIRGLPGQGNTEAF

j_gene: TRBJ1-1
d_gene: TRBD1
v_gene: TRBV27
CDR3aa: ASSLRQGEAF

j_gene: TRBJ2-7
d_gene: TRBD2
v_gene: TRBV5-4
CDR3aa: ASSFSGGDEQY

j_gene: TRBJ2-2
d_gene: TRBD2
v_gene: TRBV15
CDR3aa: ATSRKLAGGELF

j_gene: TRBJ1-4
d_gene: TRBD1
v_gene: TRBV5-8
CDR3aa: ASSLTPGQGYEKLF

j_gene: TRBJ1-1
d_gene: .
v_gene: TRBV11-2
CDR3aa: ASSKPTGNTEAF

j_gene: TRBJ1-5
d_gene: TRBD1
v_gene: TRBV7-2
CDR3aa: ASSFLGGQGRQPQH

j_gene: TRBJ1-1
d_gene: .
v_gene: TRBV19
CDR3aa: ASSIGGIGGAEAF

j_gene: TRBJ1-2
d_gene: .
v_gene: TRBV4-1
CDR3aa: ASSPGQIANYGYT